The text below deals with one T cell receptor (beta chain). PCR was performed a second time for roughly 7 to 11 cycles using a sample-barcoded 5' primer and a J-beta primer mix. TCRdb reanalysed the 5' RACE reads using MiXCR and keeps one entry per CDR3 protein. The sample yields 1.4 million or so distinct CDR3 sequences, 42% seen once. This entry comes from a study of blood T cells in healthy people across ages. The CDR3 contains 19 residues. The germline CDR1 and CDR2 sequences are DFQATT and SNEGSKA (reference sequence). V was trimmed by 0 bases and J by 0 bases, leaving 21 bases between them. This sequence joins TRBV20-1 and TRBJ1-5; D not certain. The TCR originated in a woman in her late teens or twenties in good health. Sequences were obtained from blood. CDR3 residues: CSARDRKGWLVNSNQPQHF. In nucleotides, the CDR3 is TGCAGTGCTAGAGACCGAAAGGGTTGGTTGGTAAATAGCAATCAGCCCCAGCATTTT.